This TCR beta chain is drawn from a study of monozygotic twins with inflammatory bowel disease. Study-level points and caveats: Researchers were unable to tell different T cell subtypes apart.

On this clonotype itself: The antigen remains undetermined.

The RNA usage for each TCR library was around 3,600 ng of total RNA. TCRdb reanalyzed the 5' RACE reads, giving one entry per CDR3 protein sequence and no DNA. The sample holds a few hundred thousand distinct CDR3 sequences. The CDR3 is 14 residues long. The sequence derives from a human donor with ulcerative colitis or Crohn's disease, or a healthy co-twin of an affected twin (not recorded which). Sequenced material: blood. The chain carries TRBV12-3 or TRBV12-4 and TRBJ1-1; as DNA is missing, the TRBD1 call by TCRdb cannot be tested. The CDR3 here is CASNSGGAGGEAFF.